Below, 9 T cell receptor beta chains from the same sample are listed, as sequenced in a study of graft-versus-host responses after intestinal transplantation. Generated by immunoSEQ multiplex PCR, the TCRdb table keeps only in-frame clones and is missing some. The table has roughly 120,000 clones, approximately 95% seen once. No antigen has been assigned to these receptors. Material: unstimulated CD8+ T cells sorted from spleen or lymph node cells, obtained before intestinal transplant. The receptors were sampled from a human donor who received an intestinal transplant.

The V call is TRBV21-1, the J call TRBJ2-2; the table's TRBD2 call for D was not verified on the DNA. TRBV21-1 is assigned pseudogene status. CDR3 size: 21 residues. The CDR3 spells CASSNERGLAGGRRNTGELFF. The CDR3, as DNA: TGTGCCAGCAGCAACGAAAGGGGACTAGCGGGAGGTCGAAGGAACACCGGGGAGCTGTTTTTT.

The gene calls are TRBV2 and TRBJ1-3, with D perhaps TRBD1 (5 bases). This CDR3 region has 15 residues. Per the germline V gene, CDR1 is SNHLY and CDR2 is FYNNEI. Trimming pared 6 bases from V and 1 base from J, leaving 13 bases between. The CDR3 sequence: CASSQWDLSGNTIYF. CDR3 nucleotide sequence: TGTGCCAGCAGCCAATGGGACCTTTCTGGAAACACCATATATTTT.

The rearrangement joins TRBV27 to TRBJ1-1, with TRBD1 matching over 8 bases. The CDR3 runs 16 residues. Germline trimming cut 1 base from V and 2 bases from J; bases unmatched to any gene: 6. Germline lookup yields CDR1 MNHEY and CDR2 SMNVEV (reference sequence). The CDR3: CASSLLGTGSNTEAFF. The CDR3 DNA reads as TGTGCCAGCAGTTTATTAGGGACAGGTTCCAACACTGAAGCTTTCTTT.

Notes on this clone: Because the CDR3's place on the DNA is in doubt, the DNA is left out and the CDR3 is given as listed by TCRdb. The gene calls are TRBV5-6 and TRBJ2-7; the D call of TRBD1 is as the table states it, not checked on the DNA. The length of the CDR3 is 15 amino acids, counting both ends. Germline CDR1 SGHDT, CDR2 YYEEEE. CDR3 region: CASSLGGTGFFWQYF.

The V gene is TRBV14, the J gene TRBJ2-6, with 9 nucleotides matching TRBD2. CDR3 length: 18 residues. Per germline, CDR1 SGHDN and CDR2 FVKESK. V was pared by 0 bases and J by 0 bases, with 3 bases of the junction left unmatched. CDR3 sequence: CASSQELAGFSGANVLTF. Written as DNA, the CDR3 is TGTGCCAGCAGCCAAGAGCTAGCGGGGTTCTCTGGGGCCAACGTCCTGACTTTC.

This clone occurred once. The chain joins TRBV30 to TRBJ2-7; D is undetermined. CDR1 and CDR2 (germline): GTSNPN, SVGIG (reference sequence). Trimming removed 2 bases from V and 5 bases from J, with 13 bases in between. The CDR3 runs 13 residues. In nucleotides, the CDR3 is TGTGCCTGGAGTCTCGACCTGCCGGACGAGCAGTACTTC. Translated: CAWSLDLPDEQYF.

The CDR3 here is CASSPEDNSPLHF. The CDR3 DNA sequence: TGTGCCAGCAGCCCCGAAGACAATTCACCCCTCCACTTT. The chain is built from TRBV5-5 and TRBJ1-6, with no clear D. This CDR3 comprises 13 residues. V was shortened by 4 bases and J by 7 bases, with 9 bases between the two germline ends. CDR1 SGHKS and CDR2 YYEKEE come from the germline V gene (reference sequence).

The gene calls are TRBV7-3 and TRBJ1-1, with 8 bases fitting TRBD1. Germline CDR1 and CDR2: SGHTA and FQGTGA. The junction had 12 bases not matched to a gene; V was cut back by 5 bases and J by 1 base. This CDR3 spans 17 amino acids. This CDR3 reads CASSRFATGTGNTEAFF. Written as DNA, the CDR3 is TGTGCCAGCAGCCGGTTTGCCACCGGGACAGGGAACACTGAAGCTTTCTTT. The full variable domain, completed using reference TRBV7-3 and TRBJ1-1, is GAGVSQTPSNKVTEKGKYVELRCDPISGHTALYWYRQSLGQGPEFLIYFQGTGAADDSGLPNDRFFAVRPEGSVSTLKIQRTERGDSAVYLCASSRFATGTGNTEAFFGQGTRLTVV.

J is TRBJ2-3 and V is TRBV7-9; 10 bases are a match to TRBD2. CDR3 length: 15 residues. Looked up from germline, CDR1 is SEHNR and CDR2 is FQNEAQ (reference sequence). The ends lost 4 bases at V and 5 bases at J; junction bases unmatched: 6. The CDR3 DNA reads TGTGCCAGCAGCTCTAGCGGGAGTATGGTAGATACGCAGTATTTT. Amino acids: CASSSSGSMVDTQYF.